This entry describes one T cell receptor beta chain. This sample was included in a study of blood T cell repertoires in COVID-19. About the study: The origin of the acute and convalescent COVID-19 samples was the United States, Italy and Spain. The analysed material was cDNA or gDNA that came from T cells, B-cell-depleted T cells, or PBMCs.

Original methodology: Nucleated cell number was recorded as an estimate derived from reference gene primer amplification. Assay: immunoSEQ multiplex PCR; the TCRdb copy retains only in-frame clones and omits some. Clone size and V and J calls were adopted from that table, with D and trimming inferred from the DNA. The sample lists under 150,000 clones; more than 75% were seen once. Source material: peripheral blood. The sequence was collected from a man between 65 and 85 years old with active COVID-19.

For the CDR3, the DNA is TGTGCCAGCACGGCAAACGGGAGGCTCACCGGGGAGCTGTTTTTT. It translates to CASTANGRLTGELFF. The chain is built from TRBV3-1 (or the pseudogene TRBV3-2) and TRBJ2-2, with 7 bases fitting TRBD2. The CDR3 covers 15 residues. Germline-derived CDR1 and CDR2 are LGHDT and YNNKEL (reference sequence). The ends lost 7 bases at V and 4 bases at J; junction bases unmatched: 9.